A selection of T cell receptor beta chains follows, all from one sample in a study of OX40 agonist ivuxolimab in advanced cancers. Sequencing used immunoSEQ multiplex PCR; TCRdb keeps in-frame clones, though not all of them. The sample comprises 100,000 to 150,000 clones, around 90% of which are singletons, and under 0.95% rests with the top ten. This specimen consisted of CD4+ or CD8+ T cells sorted from blood, obtained in a trial of the OX40 agonist ivuxolimab. The receptors stem from an adult with an advanced solid tumor such as melanoma, head and neck, liver or kidney cancer. CDR3s include the opening cysteine and the closing phenylalanine or tryptophan. Fields, in order: CDR3 length, D gene, J gene, clone size, V gene, CDR3 DNA, CDR3 protein. The D gene is left open where the match is weak. Some rows mark clone size as missing; the rest say once, few, many or name a class of expanded clone.

CDR3 length: 15
D gene: -
J gene: TRBJ2-7
clone size: once
V gene: TRBV4-2
CDR3 DNA: TGTGCCAGCACCCAGGACGGGAGCGGGCGGTACGAGCAGTACTTC
CDR3 protein: CASTQDGSGRYEQYF

CDR3 length: 15
D gene: -
J gene: TRBJ1-3
clone size: -
V gene: TRBV2
CDR3 DNA: TGTGCCAGCAGAGTAGCCGGGAGCTCTGGAAACACCATATATTTT
CDR3 protein: CASRVAGSSGNTIYF

CDR3 length: 16
D gene: -
J gene: TRBJ2-7
clone size: -
V gene: TRBV4-3
CDR3 DNA: TGCGCCAGCAGCCAAGCAATCACGGGAGCGGCCTACGAGCAGTACTTC
CDR3 protein: CASSQAITGAAYEQYF

CDR3 length: 13
D gene: -
J gene: TRBJ2-3
clone size: -
V gene: TRBV11-3
CDR3 DNA: TGTGCCAGCAGCTTAGACAGAGGTGGATCGCAATATTTT
CDR3 protein: CASSLDRGGSQYF

CDR3 length: 13
D gene: -
J gene: TRBJ2-2
clone size: -
V gene: TRBV28
CDR3 DNA: TGTGCCAGCAGTCCGGACGGTTCCGGGGAGCTGTTTTTT
CDR3 protein: CASSPDGSGELFF

CDR3 length: 13
D gene: TRBD1
J gene: TRBJ1-2
clone size: few
V gene: TRBV7-2
CDR3 DNA: TGTGCCAGCAGCGTGGGACAGGGCTATGGCTACACCTTC
CDR3 protein: CASSVGQGYGYTF

CDR3 length: 15
D gene: TRBD1
J gene: TRBJ2-7
clone size: -
V gene: TRBV27
CDR3 DNA: TGTGCCAGCAGTACAGCCCGACAGGGGGCTCGAGAGCAGTACTTC
CDR3 protein: CASSTARQGAREQYF

CDR3 length: 12
D gene: -
J gene: TRBJ2-4
clone size: -
V gene: TRBV21-1
CDR3 DNA: TGTGCCAGCAGCAAAGTCACAAGTTCTCAGTACTTC
CDR3 protein: CASSKVTSSQYF

CDR3 length: 12
D gene: -
J gene: TRBJ1-4
clone size: -
V gene: TRBV7-3
CDR3 DNA: TGTGCCAGCAGCTTAAGCAGGGCAAAACTGTTTTTT
CDR3 protein: CASSLSRAKLFF

CDR3 length: 18
D gene: -
J gene: TRBJ2-2
clone size: -
V gene: TRBV10-3
CDR3 DNA: TGTGCCATCAGTGCTCACAGAGGTGGGACTTCCAACACCGGGGAGCTGTTTTTT
CDR3 protein: CAISAHRGGTSNTGELFF

CDR3 length: 20
D gene: TRBD1
J gene: TRBJ1-4
clone size: -
V gene: TRBV4-2
CDR3 DNA: TGTGCCAGCAGCCAAGATCAGATGCTAGGGGGCGCAGCTACTAATGAAAAACTGTTTTTT
CDR3 protein: CASSQDQMLGGAATNEKLFF

CDR3 length: 14
D gene: -
J gene: TRBJ1-1
clone size: -
V gene: TRBV6-1
CDR3 DNA: TGTGCCAGCAGTGATTTACAGGGGAACACTGAAGCTTTCTTT
CDR3 protein: CASSDLQGNTEAFF

CDR3 length: 16
D gene: -
J gene: TRBJ1-2
clone size: -
V gene: TRBV18
CDR3 DNA: TGTGCCAGCTCACCCCCAAGCGGACAAAGTAACTATGGCTACACCTTC
CDR3 protein: CASSPPSGQSNYGYTF

CDR3 length: 17
D gene: -
J gene: TRBJ2-7
clone size: -
V gene: TRBV15
CDR3 DNA: TGTGCCACCAGCAGAGAATCGGTCTCGGGGGCAACCTACGAGCAGTACTTC
CDR3 protein: CATSRESVSGATYEQYF

CDR3 length: 14
D gene: TRBD2
J gene: TRBJ2-7
clone size: -
V gene: TRBV10-1
CDR3 DNA: TGCGCCAGCACCTTGACTAGCGGGAGTTACGAGCAGTACTTC
CDR3 protein: CASTLTSGSYEQYF

CDR3 length: 16
D gene: -
J gene: TRBJ1-1
clone size: -
V gene: TRBV5-1
CDR3 DNA: TGCGCCAGCAGCCCAATTCTGGACAGCCGTAACACTGAAGCTTTCTTT
CDR3 protein: CASSPILDSRNTEAFF

CDR3 length: 14
D gene: TRBD2
J gene: TRBJ2-3
clone size: -
V gene: TRBV5-6
CDR3 DNA: TGTGCCAGCAGCTCGGCGGGAGTTCCAGATACGCAGTATTTT
CDR3 protein: CASSSAGVPDTQYF

CDR3 length: 16
D gene: -
J gene: TRBJ2-1
clone size: -
V gene: TRBV7-9
CDR3 DNA: TGTGCCACTTACGGGGACACCTCGAGCTCCTACAATGAGCAGTTCTTC
CDR3 protein: CATYGDTSSSYNEQFF

CDR3 length: 15
D gene: -
J gene: TRBJ2-7
clone size: -
V gene: TRBV18
CDR3 DNA: TGTGCCAGCTCACCGTGGCAGGACGGGGTGGGAGAGCAGTACTTC
CDR3 protein: CASSPWQDGVGEQYF

CDR3 length: 14
D gene: TRBD2
J gene: TRBJ2-1
clone size: -
V gene: TRBV2
CDR3 DNA: TGTGCCTCCTTCAGGAGGGAGGGCTTCGATGAGCAGTTCTTC
CDR3 protein: CASFRREGFDEQFF

CDR3 length: 16
D gene: -
J gene: TRBJ1-3
clone size: -
V gene: TRBV18
CDR3 DNA: TGTGCCAGCTCACCCCCCGGGGGCAGAGCGATAAACACCATATATTTT
CDR3 protein: CASSPPGGRAINTIYF

CDR3 length: 14
D gene: -
J gene: TRBJ2-1
clone size: few
V gene: TRBV6-5
CDR3 DNA: TGTGCCAGCAGTTTACAACAGACGAGCAATGAGCAGTTCTTC
CDR3 protein: CASSLQQTSNEQFF

CDR3 length: 13
D gene: TRBD1
J gene: TRBJ1-1
clone size: -
V gene: TRBV29-1
CDR3 DNA: TGCAGCGGGAGACAGGGCATGAACACTGAAGCTTTCTTT
CDR3 protein: CSGRQGMNTEAFF

CDR3 length: 12
D gene: -
J gene: TRBJ2-7
clone size: -
V gene: TRBV28
CDR3 DNA: TGTGCCAGCAGAGTCCAGGGCTACGAGCAGTACTTC
CDR3 protein: CASRVQGYEQYF

CDR3 length: 13
D gene: -
J gene: TRBJ1-6
clone size: -
V gene: TRBV6-5
CDR3 DNA: TGTGCCAGCAGTTACTCAAAGGGGGCACCCCTCCACTTT
CDR3 protein: CASSYSKGAPLHF

CDR3 length: 18
D gene: TRBD2
J gene: TRBJ2-1
clone size: -
V gene: TRBV28
CDR3 DNA: TGTGCCAGCAGTTTCTATATCCGACTAGCGGGAAGGAGCGATGAGCAGTTCTTC
CDR3 protein: CASSFYIRLAGRSDEQFF

CDR3 length: 15
D gene: TRBD1
J gene: TRBJ1-4
clone size: -
V gene: TRBV19
CDR3 DNA: TGTGCCAGTAGTGCGCGACAGGGGGCCGATGAAAAACTGTTTTTT
CDR3 protein: CASSARQGADEKLFF

CDR3 length: 15
D gene: TRBD1
J gene: TRBJ1-3
clone size: few
V gene: TRBV5-1
CDR3 DNA: TGCGCCAGCAGCGGGGGGGACAGCTCTGGAAACACCATATATTTT
CDR3 protein: CASSGGDSSGNTIYF

CDR3 length: 14
D gene: -
J gene: TRBJ1-3
clone size: -
V gene: TRBV9
CDR3 DNA: TGTGCCAGCAGCCCAAGGACTCCTGGAAACACCATATATTTT
CDR3 protein: CASSPRTPGNTIYF

CDR3 length: 19
D gene: -
J gene: TRBJ1-5
clone size: -
V gene: TRBV21-1
CDR3 DNA: TGTGCCAGCAGCAAAGTTTTTAGGGGGGTGAGGTTGAGCAATCAGCCCCAGCATTTT
CDR3 protein: CASSKVFRGVRLSNQPQHF

CDR3 length: 15
D gene: -
J gene: TRBJ1-2
clone size: -
V gene: TRBV6-1
CDR3 DNA: TGTGCCAGCAGCGGAGTGGGGCTGGAGAACTATGGCTACACCTTC
CDR3 protein: CASSGVGLENYGYTF

CDR3 length: 13
D gene: -
J gene: TRBJ1-1
clone size: -
V gene: TRBV6-4
CDR3 DNA: TGTGCCAGCAGCGCCACAGGGAACACTGAAGCTTTCTTT
CDR3 protein: CASSATGNTEAFF

CDR3 length: 12
D gene: -
J gene: TRBJ1-5
clone size: -
V gene: TRBV19
CDR3 DNA: TGTGCCAGTAGTATAGGAAATCAGCCCCAGCATTTT
CDR3 protein: CASSIGNQPQHF

CDR3 length: 16
D gene: TRBD1
J gene: TRBJ1-4
clone size: -
V gene: TRBV5-1
CDR3 DNA: TGCGCCAGCAGCCCCGTCGGGGGACAGGGTAATGAAAAACTGTTTTTT
CDR3 protein: CASSPVGGQGNEKLFF

CDR3 length: 18
D gene: TRBD2
J gene: TRBJ2-5
clone size: -
V gene: TRBV10-2
CDR3 DNA: TGCGCCAGCAGTGACATACCCGGGACTAGCGGGACGGGTGAGACCCAGTACTTC
CDR3 protein: CASSDIPGTSGTGETQYF

CDR3 length: 15
D gene: TRBD1
J gene: TRBJ1-1
clone size: once
V gene: TRBV7-9
CDR3 DNA: TGTGCCAGCAGCCTAGACATGACAGGGGGTACTGAAGCTTTCTTT
CDR3 protein: CASSLDMTGGTEAFF

CDR3 length: 12
D gene: TRBD1
J gene: TRBJ1-2
clone size: -
V gene: TRBV15
CDR3 DNA: TGTGCCACCAGCAGAGATCAGGGGGCGTTCACCTTC
CDR3 protein: CATSRDQGAFTF

CDR3 length: 15
D gene: TRBD1
J gene: TRBJ2-7
clone size: -
V gene: TRBV7-9
CDR3 DNA: TGTGCCAGCAGCCCAGGGGGTGAAGGGGGTGGCGAGCAGTACTTC
CDR3 protein: CASSPGGEGGGEQYF

CDR3 length: 19
D gene: -
J gene: TRBJ2-1
clone size: -
V gene: TRBV11-2
CDR3 DNA: TGTGCCAGCAGCCACCGACCGACGGAGAGATTTAGCTCCTACAATGAGCAGTTCTTC
CDR3 protein: CASSHRPTERFSSYNEQFF

CDR3 length: 16
D gene: TRBD2
J gene: TRBJ2-2
clone size: -
V gene: TRBV5-5
CDR3 DNA: TGTGCCAGCAGTTTCCCCAGCGGGAGGAACACCGGGGAGCTGTTTTTT
CDR3 protein: CASSFPSGRNTGELFF

CDR3 length: 16
D gene: -
J gene: TRBJ2-6
clone size: -
V gene: TRBV9
CDR3 DNA: TGTGCCAGCAGCTCGCGCAGGAGCTCTGGGGCCAACGTCCTGACTTTC
CDR3 protein: CASSSRRSSGANVLTF

CDR3 length: 15
D gene: -
J gene: TRBJ2-5
clone size: -
V gene: TRBV5-5
CDR3 DNA: TGTGCCAGCAGCTTGGGTCCGGGGATACAAGAGACCCAGTACTTC
CDR3 protein: CASSLGPGIQETQYF

CDR3 length: 15
D gene: TRBD1
J gene: TRBJ2-7
clone size: -
V gene: TRBV18
CDR3 DNA: TGTGCCAGCTCACCAGAATGGGGACAGCAATACGAGCAGTACTTC
CDR3 protein: CASSPEWGQQYEQYF

CDR3 length: 14
D gene: -
J gene: TRBJ2-2
clone size: -
V gene: TRBV19
CDR3 DNA: TGTGCCAGTAGTATGTCCCCGGGTTCCGGGGAGCTGTTTTTT
CDR3 protein: CASSMSPGSGELFF

CDR3 length: 13
D gene: -
J gene: TRBJ2-5
clone size: -
V gene: TRBV19
CDR3 DNA: TGTGCCAGTAGTCGACAGTCCCAAGAGACCCAGTACTTC
CDR3 protein: CASSRQSQETQYF

CDR3 length: 14
D gene: TRBD1
J gene: TRBJ1-2
clone size: -
V gene: TRBV6-6
CDR3 DNA: TGTGCCAGCAGTCCGGGACAGGGGGGCTATGGCTACACCTTC
CDR3 protein: CASSPGQGGYGYTF

CDR3 length: 13
D gene: TRBD1
J gene: TRBJ1-1
clone size: -
V gene: TRBV6-5
CDR3 DNA: TGTGCCAGCAGTCCTACCAGGGGGATAGAAGCTTTCTTT
CDR3 protein: CASSPTRGIEAFF

CDR3 length: 15
D gene: -
J gene: TRBJ2-3
clone size: -
V gene: TRBV7-3
CDR3 DNA: TGTGCCAGCAGCCCGGGGTTTTCGCCCACAGATACGCAGTATTTT
CDR3 protein: CASSPGFSPTDTQYF

CDR3 length: 14
D gene: TRBD1
J gene: TRBJ2-7
clone size: -
V gene: TRBV11-2
CDR3 DNA: TGTGCCAGCACCCAGGGACAGATTTTCTACGAGCAGTACTTC
CDR3 protein: CASTQGQIFYEQYF

CDR3 length: 14
D gene: -
J gene: TRBJ2-1
clone size: few
V gene: TRBV11-2
CDR3 DNA: TGTGCCAGCAGCTTCACTTCGGGAACCGGTGAGCAGTTCTTC
CDR3 protein: CASSFTSGTGEQFF

CDR3 length: 16
D gene: -
J gene: TRBJ1-3
clone size: once
V gene: TRBV6-5
CDR3 DNA: TGTGCCAGCAGTTACAAGGGGACGGTCTCTGGAAACACCATATATTTT
CDR3 protein: CASSYKGTVSGNTIYF

CDR3 length: 14
D gene: TRBD1
J gene: TRBJ1-1
clone size: -
V gene: TRBV5-1
CDR3 DNA: TGCGCCAGCAGTACAGGGGGCATGAACACTGAAGCTTTCTTT
CDR3 protein: CASSTGGMNTEAFF

CDR3 length: 17
D gene: TRBD2
J gene: TRBJ2-7
clone size: -
V gene: TRBV13
CDR3 DNA: TGTGCCAGCAGCTTGGGACTAGCGGGAGGACGGTCCTACGAGCAGTACTTC
CDR3 protein: CASSLGLAGGRSYEQYF